This T cell receptor beta chain was found in a study of cytomegalovirus exposure and HLA in healthy donors. Vbeta (60) and Jbeta (13) primers were used in the PCR. TCRdb's table, derived via immunoSEQ multiplex PCR, lists solely in-frame clones and lacks some. Found here are roughly 200,000 clones, under 70% of them singletons; the top ten hold less than 3%. This clone was detected only a few times. Germline CDR1 is SNHLY and CDR2 is FYNNEI. The CDR3 has 15 amino acids. The V and J ends lost 4 bases and 5 bases, in that order; junction bases with no gene match: 10. The source material was PBMCs. This chain uses TRBV2 with TRBJ2-5, with 7 bases aligning to TRBD2. The sequence was obtained from a man aged 35 to 55 in good health and CMV-seropositive. This CDR3 is CASSALGSGGETQYF. The CDR3 region has the DNA TGTGCCAGCAGTGCCCTCGGGTCCGGGGGGGAGACCCAGTACTTC. The variable domain in full, with the rest retrieved from reference TRBV2 and TRBJ2-5, is EPEVTQTPSHQVTQMGQEVILRCVPISNHLYFYWYRQILGQKVEFLVSFYNNEISEKSEIFDDQFSVERPDGSNFTLKIRSTKLEDSAMYFCASSALGSGGETQYFGPGTRLLVL.